This T cell receptor (beta chain) stems from a study of blood T cell repertoires in COVID-19. Trimming at V came to 4 bases and at J to 4 bases, leaving 13 bases not matched to a gene. The CDR3 length is 17 residues. Germline V lookup: CDR1 LGHDT, CDR2 YNNKEL (reference sequence). Methods used by the authors: Estimation of nucleated cell counts was performed using reference gene primer amplification. The repertoire was sequenced with immunoSEQ multiplex PCR; TCRdb's copy has only in-frame clones and lacks some. V, J and clone size are taken as reported in that table, and D and trimming were inferred from the DNA itself. The table has about 34,000 clones, roughly three quarters seen once; the top ten hold 16%.

The chain combines TRBV3-1 (or the pseudogene TRBV3-2) with TRBJ2-7, with TRBD2 matching 10 bases. This TCR was sampled from a human donor in a cohort sampled during active COVID-19. The specimen sequenced was peripheral blood. The chain's CDR3 is CASSRKLSLAGIYEQYF. CDR3 bases: TGTGCCAGCAGCCGAAAGCTGTCACTAGCGGGGATATACGAGCAGTACTTC.